This entry lists 22 T cell receptor beta chains sequenced from one sample in a study of metastatic and nonmetastatic thyroid tumors (dated by TCRdb to the early 2020s). Library method: PCR. Instrument on record: Illumina HiSeq 4000. TCRdb cleaned the public reads at Q25 with fastp, built clones with MiXCR and kept in-frame beta chains. Present in this sample are approximately 41,000 clones, roughly 27% of which were seen just once. The top ten hold 9.5% to 10% of the sample. None of the patients had been given any treatment before thyroid surgery. What was sequenced was blood. The receptors were sampled from a male donor with papillary thyroid cancer or a benign thyroid nodule (not recorded which). Some clones in this sample may be carry-over from other donors' samples.

This clone was found many times. A much larger clone is a single base away; this may be a read error. Other nucleotide sequences from this sample produce the same CDR3. This chain uses TRBV7-6 with TRBJ2-3; no definite D call. CDR1 SGHVS and CDR2 FNYEAQ come from the germline V gene. The CDR3 runs to 12 residues. The CDR3 is CASSLLTDTQYF. DNA of the CDR3: TGTGCCAGCAGCTTGCTCACAGATACGCAGTATTTC.

This clone has at least ten counts. The junction departs from the called germline gene at one end, perhaps through a read error. The genes are TRBV19 and TRBJ1-2, with D possibly TRBD1 on 6 matching bases. The CDR3 runs to 16 residues. CDR1 and CDR2 from the germline V gene are LNHDA and SQIVND (reference sequence). The CDR3: CASTPNMGDTVYGCTF. CDR3 bases: TGTGCCAGTACGCCTAACATGGGGGACACGGTCTATGGCTGCACCTTC.

CDR3 loop: CASSLAGGGETQYF. CDR3 sequence (DNA): TGTGCCAGCAGCTTAGCGGGAGGCGGAGAGACCCAGTACTTC. The chain is built from TRBV7-2 and TRBJ2-5; D possibly corresponds to TRBD2 (6 bases). CDR3 length equals 14 residues. V lost 0 bases and J lost 4, with 9 bases in between. CDR1 is SGHTA and CDR2 is FQGNSA in the germline V gene.

J is TRBJ2-7 and V is TRBV3-1; D call uncertain. Trimming removed 1 base from V and 7 bases from J, with 5 bases in between. Germline-derived CDR1 and CDR2 are LGHDT and YNNKEL (reference sequence). This CDR3 is 11 amino acids long. The CDR3 spells CASSQGREQYF. The CDR3 region has the DNA TGTGCCAGCAGCCAAGGGCGGGAGCAGTACTTC.

The chain links TRBV4-2 to TRBJ2-7, with D possibly being TRBD1 or TRBD2 (5 bases each). The germline V gene has CDR1 LGHNA and CDR2 YNFKEQ. The CDR3 sequence is 13 residues long. Trimming cost V 0 bases and J 6 bases, with 9 bases left between them. CDR3 DNA: TGTGCCAGCAGCCAAGACGGGGCGGGCGAGCAGTACTTC. Protein product: CASSQDGAGEQYF.

The V and J genes are TRBV11-2 and TRBJ2-7; 9 bases match TRBD2. The CDR3 sequence is 17 residues long. The V gene end was trimmed by 0 bases and the J gene end by 6 bases; junction bases not matched to a gene: 12. The V gene's germline CDR1 is SGHAT and CDR2 FQNNGV. The CDR3 coding sequence is TGTGCCAGCAGCTTAGATAGCGTAGTAGCGGGAGTTGGCGAGCAGTACTTC. Encoded protein: CASSLDSVVAGVGEQYF.

Only a few counts were recorded for this clone. One junction end does not reproduce the germline sequence, and a read error may be involved. The chain uses TRBV10-2 and TRBJ1-5; TRBD1 agrees at 7 bases. The CDR3 has 16 residues. Germline-derived CDR1 and CDR2 are WSHSY and SAAADI. CDR3 nucleotide sequence: TGTGCCAGCAGTGGCCTTCCGGTACAGGGGAATCAGCCCCAGCATTTT. Translated, it gives CASSGLPVQGNQPQHF.

As concerns this clone: The junction differs from germline at one of its ends, possibly a read error. The CDR3 sequence: CASSLWTSGVTGDLFF. CDR3 bases: TGTGCCAGCAGTTTATGGACTAGCGGGGTAACCGGGGATCTGTTTTTT. V gene TRBV28 combines with J gene TRBJ2-2; 11 bases align to TRBD2. Looked up from germline, CDR1 is MDHEN and CDR2 is SYDVKM. The CDR3 has 16 amino acids.

About this clone: A much larger clone is a single base away; this may be a read error. The J gene is TRBJ2-1, the V gene TRBV7-9; D call uncertain. The ends were cut back, 4 bases at V and 6 bases at J, with 4 bases in the middle. CDR3 length equals 11 residues. Germline V gives CDR1 SEHNR, CDR2 FQNEAQ (reference sequence). The CDR3 loop reads CASSWSNEQFF. The CDR3 bases are TGTGCCAGCAGCTGGTCCAATGAGCAGTTCTTC.

The chain combines TRBV5-1 with TRBJ2-1; 8 positions match TRBD2. V dropped 4 bases and J dropped 0; count of bases not matched to a gene: 9. The germline gives CDR1 SGHRS, CDR2 YFSETQ. CDR3 size: 17 residues. CDR3 in amino acids: CASSREGGGLSYNEQFF. The DNA of the CDR3 is TGCGCCAGCAGCCGGGAGGGTGGGGGTCTCTCCTACAATGAGCAGTTCTTC. The full variable domain, rest sourced from reference TRBV5-1 and TRBJ2-1, is KAGVTQTPRYLIKTRGQQVTLSCSPISGHRSVSWYQQTPGQGLQFLFEYFSETQRNKGNFPGRFSGRQFSNSRSEMNVSTLELGDSALYLCASSREGGGLSYNEQFFGPGTRLTVL.

This clone was counted only a few times. The chain employs TRBV7-2 and TRBJ2-2, with D unclear. Trimming left V 8 bases short and J 14 bases short, with 12 bases between. CDR1 SGHTA and CDR2 FQGNSA come from the germline V gene. This CDR3 is built from 10 residues. The CDR3 sequence is CASGYGYLFF. The CDR3 DNA reads as TGTGCCAGCGGGTACGGGTATCTGTTTTTT.

Many counts were recorded for this clone. The chain uses TRBV5-8 and TRBJ1-2; D is perhaps TRBD1 (6 bases). V gave up 4 bases and J gave up 1 base, with 11 bases separating them. CDR3 length equals 14 residues. Germline CDR1 is SGHTS and CDR2 is YDEGEE. The CDR3 nucleotides are TGTGCCAGCAGCCCGGACAGATATAACTATGGCTACACCTTC. This translates into CASSPDRYNYGYTF.

This chain uses TRBV2 with TRBJ2-6; D is uncertain. The V gene's germline CDR1 is SNHLY and CDR2 FYNNEI. The CDR3 contains 15 residues. Deletions cut 3 bases from V and 0 bases from J, with 6 bases between. CDR3 nucleotides: TGTGCCAGCAGTGACGGATACTCTGGGGCCAACGTCCTGACTTTC. Amino acids: CASSDGYSGANVLTF.

In this sample, this clone turned up many times. V gene TRBV27 combines with J gene TRBJ1-2; a possible D gene is TRBD1 (6 bases). The CDR3 has 14 amino acids. The germline V and J ends were trimmed by 6 bases and 3 bases, with 14 bases remaining between them. The germline V gene encodes CDR1 MNHEY and CDR2 SMNVEV (reference sequence). CDR3 amino acids: CASRTSQGHYGYTF. DNA for the CDR3: TGTGCCAGCAGAACTTCACAGGGTCACTATGGCTACACCTTC.

This chain connects TRBV4-1 to TRBJ2-2, with a possible D match to TRBD1 (6 bases). This CDR3 has 14 residues. V was clipped by 3 bases and J by 4 bases, with 9 bases between them. CDR1 and CDR2 (germline): MGHRA, YSYEKL. The CDR3 sequence: CASSHRTATGELFF. Here the CDR3 DNA reads TGCGCCAGCAGCCACCGGACAGCCACCGGGGAGCTGTTTTTT.

This clone was counted a few times. V and J are TRBV19 and TRBJ2-7, with D tentatively TRBD2 (6 bases). The CDR3 sequence is 15 residues long. V was cut by 5 bases and J by 6 bases, with 20 bases left in between. Germline V gives CDR1 LNHDA, CDR2 SQIVND (reference sequence). The CDR3 loop reads CASSRYGEDPLEQYF. In DNA, the CDR3 is TGTGCCAGTAGTCGGTACGGGGAGGACCCCCTCGAGCAGTACTTC.

This clone was found many times. V and J are TRBV7-3 and TRBJ2-1, with 7 positions matching TRBD1. The CDR3 runs to 14 residues. The germline V gene has CDR1 SGHTA and CDR2 FQGTGA. Unmatched junction bases numbered 3, after V lost 2 bases and J lost 5 bases. The CDR3 reads CASSLGTADNEQFF. Written as DNA, the CDR3 is TGTGCCAGCAGCTTAGGGACAGCCGACAATGAGCAGTTCTTC.

This clone was recorded many times. The V and J genes are TRBV5-6 and TRBJ1-1; D perhaps matches TRBD1 (5 bases). V was clipped by 4 bases and J by 1 base, with 11 bases between them. From germline, CDR1 is SGHDT and CDR2 YYEEEE. The CDR3 runs 14 residues. CDR3 sequence reads: CASSPGLPNTEAFF. The CDR3 DNA follows: TGTGCCAGCAGCCCGGGACTCCCGAACACTGAAGCTTTCTTT. The full variable domain, in which reference TRBV5-6 and TRBJ1-1 provide the parts outside the CDR3, is DAGVTQSPTHLIKTRGQQVTLRCSPKSGHDTVSWYQQALGQGPQFIFQYYEEEERQRGNFPDRFSGHQFPNYSSELNVNALLLGDSALYLCASSPGLPNTEAFFGQGTRLTVV.

This clone showed up just a few times. The CDR3 DNA is TGTGCCAGCAGTGAACTAACGGGTGGATATACGCAGTATTTT. Translated: CASSELTGGYTQYF. The V gene is TRBV6-1, the J gene TRBJ2-3; D gene uncertain. The ends were cut back, 2 bases at V and 7 bases at J, with 13 bases in the middle. This CDR3 spans 14 amino acids. Looked up from germline, CDR1 is MNHNS and CDR2 is SASEGT.

This rearrangement joins TRBV7-2 to TRBJ1-5; D unclear. V shed 3 bases and J shed 6 bases, with 15 bases lying between them. CDR3 length equals 15 residues. The germline V gene has CDR1 SGHTA and CDR2 FQGNSA. For the CDR3, the DNA is TGTGCCAGCAGCTTCGACGGAAAGGGAGGTCAGCCCCAGCATTTT. This gives the protein CASSFDGKGGQPQHF.

This clone was found many times. The V gene is TRBV12-3 or TRBV12-4, the J gene TRBJ2-5; 11 bases align to TRBD1. CDR3 length: 15 amino acids. V lost 8 bases and J lost 2; bases outside the gene matches: 7. As DNA, the CDR3 is TGTGCCAGCCGCCCGGGGACAGGGGGTCAAGAGACCCAGTACTTC. Its protein is CASRPGTGGQETQYF.

In this sample, this clone turned up many times. The chain uses TRBV3-1 and TRBJ1-5; a possible D gene is TRBD1 (5 bases). CDR1 LGHDT and CDR2 YNNKEL come from the germline V gene (reference sequence). V lost 0 bases and J 3 bases, leaving 9 bases between the germline ends. This CDR3 spans 15 amino acids. For the CDR3, the DNA is TGTGCCAGCAGCCAAGATCTGACAGTCAATCAGCCCCAGCATTTT. Translated, it gives CASSQDLTVNQPQHF.